This T cell receptor beta chain appears in the sequencing data of a study of shared clonotypes between healthy human individuals. Study information: Three CD4 naive, three CD4 memory, two CD8 naive and one CD8 memory plate were used per donor. Overall study findings and caveats: Deeper or shallower sequencing was expected to change how clonotypes are shared among donors. Clonotypes not shared had lower generation probabilities than those common to all four donors.

Terminally differentiated effector memory CD45RA+ cells were excluded from the naive CD8 cells, which were CD45RO-negative and positively selected for CCR7. The CDR3 sequence is 13 residues long. The germline V gene has CDR1 MNHEY and CDR2 SVGAGI. Trimming took off 3 bases at V and 5 bases at J, with 10 bases between the two ends. This clone was counted a few times. The antigen is unknown. This sample also contains other DNA sequences that code for the same CDR3. Sorted-subset replicate PCR reactions were performed with roughly 200 ng DNA, corresponding to roughly 31,000 T cell genomes. Clones were read by immunoSEQ multiplex PCR, and TCRdb kept only the in-frame ones, dropping some. The table includes around 1,900,000 clones, just over 90% detected once.

The sequence was collected from a man between 18 and 35 years old in good health. Some clones in this sample may be carry-over from other donors' samples. The sample taken for sequencing was naive CD8+ T cells from PBMCs. The chain joins TRBV6-5 to TRBJ1-1; possibly TRBD1 for D (5 bases). The CDR3: CASSYGGGTEAFF. CDR3 in DNA: TGTGCCAGCAGTTATGGTGGGGGAACTGAAGCTTTCTTT.